This TCR delta chain was found in a study of Vδ1+ human thymocytes. Study-wide findings and caveats: Despite high sort purity, about 20% of thymic T cell receptor delta sequences were Vdelta2. Unexpected Vdelta2 sequences could cause misinterpretation of bulk repertoire data. Thymic TRG and TRD repertoires appeared highly polyclonal.

Extracted RNA was reverse transcribed into cDNA. The CDR3 regions were amplified by multiplex PCR from V-gene primers to a constant-region primer. TCRdb fed the multiplex PCR reads to CATT. The sample has about 50,000 delta-chain clones; less than 15% are singletons. Alphabeta T cells were depleted, then CD3+ Vdelta1+ Vdelta2- thymocytes were FACS-sorted. Purity of the sorted Vdelta1+ thymocytes ranged from about 98% to 99.6%. V gave up 6 bases and J gave up 2 bases, with 19 bases separating them. Per germline, CDR1 TSWWSYY and CDR2 QGS. There are 16 residues in the CDR3. On this clone: The antigen remains unidentified.

This chain joins TRDV1 and TRDJ1; no reliable D call. The sequencing input was Vdelta1+ gamma-delta thymocytes from the thymus. Subset noted: FACS-sorted CD3+ TCRalphabeta- TCRVdelta1+ TCRVdelta2- thymocytes. The sequence was obtained from a girl under two years old who had congenital heart surgery. This CDR3 is CALGAKLPLPTDKLIF. CDR3 bases: TGTGCTCTTGGAGCAAAACTACCCCTCCCGACCGATAAACTCATCTTT.